This TCR beta chain was obtained from a study of blood T cell repertoires in COVID-19. V shed 4 bases and J shed 7 bases, with 14 bases lying between them. Germline CDR1 is LNHDA and CDR2 is SQIVND (reference sequence). This CDR3 has 14 amino acids. Sequencing used immunoSEQ multiplex PCR; TCRdb keeps in-frame clones, though not all of them. The data hold about 270,000 clones, with 88% observed a single time. Recovered Cohort 3 donors showed two negative PCRs, clearance, or symptom resolution. The clonotype was recovered from a woman aged 30 to 39 who had recovered from COVID-19. This chain uses TRBV19 with TRBJ2-1, with D possibly TRBD1 on 5 matching bases. The specimen sequenced was PBMCs or T cells enriched from blood (not recorded which). The CDR3 sequence is CASSRGLGRNEQFF. The CDR3 DNA reads TGTGCCAGTAGTAGGGGTTTGGGGCGGAATGAGCAGTTCTTC.